The sequence of this TCR beta chain was determined in a study of metastatic and nonmetastatic thyroid tumors. This clone occurred many times. A read error may account for a junction end that differs from germline. Patients underwent thyroid surgery, and none had received any treatment before it. TCRdb re-called the PCR reads with MiXCR. This table has about 93,000 clones, more than 9.5% appearing once. CDR1 and CDR2 (germline): SSHAT, FNYEAQ (reference sequence). This CDR3 spans 15 amino acids. The chain carries TRBV7-7 and TRBJ2-7; TRBD1 matches at 9 bases. Material: blood. The receptor's source is a female donor with papillary thyroid cancer or a benign thyroid nodule (not recorded which). Some clones in this sample may be carry-over from other donors' samples. CDR3 DNA sequence: TGTGCTAGCAGCTCCAACAGGGGGCCTTTCTACGAGCAGTACTTC. Its protein product is CASSSNRGPFYEQYF.